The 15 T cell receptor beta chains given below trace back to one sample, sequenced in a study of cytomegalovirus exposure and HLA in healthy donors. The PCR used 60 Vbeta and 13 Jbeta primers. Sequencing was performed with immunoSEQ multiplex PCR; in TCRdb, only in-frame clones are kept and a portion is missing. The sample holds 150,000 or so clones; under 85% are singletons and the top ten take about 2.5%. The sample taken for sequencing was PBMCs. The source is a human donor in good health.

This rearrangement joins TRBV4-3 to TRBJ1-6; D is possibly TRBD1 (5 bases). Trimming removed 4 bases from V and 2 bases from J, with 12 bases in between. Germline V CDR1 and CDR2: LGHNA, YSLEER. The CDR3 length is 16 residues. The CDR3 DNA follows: TGCGCCAGCAGCCGCGATTCGGGGGCCTATAATTCACCCCTCCACTTT. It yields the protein CASSRDSGAYNSPLHF.

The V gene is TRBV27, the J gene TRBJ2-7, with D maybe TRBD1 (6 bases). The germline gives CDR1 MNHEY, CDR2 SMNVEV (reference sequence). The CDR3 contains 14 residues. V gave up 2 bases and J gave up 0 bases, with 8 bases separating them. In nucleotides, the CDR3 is TGTGCCAGCAGTTTAGGGACAAACTCCTACGAGCAGTACTTC. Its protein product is CASSLGTNSYEQYF.

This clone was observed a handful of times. The CDR3, as DNA: TGTGCCAGCTCACCGGCCGGACAGGGACATGACTACACCTTC. Protein: CASSPAGQGHDYTF. The chain is built from TRBV18 and TRBJ1-2, with 8 positions matching TRBD1. Looked up from germline, CDR1 is KGHSH and CDR2 is LQKENI. The CDR3 contains 14 residues. Unmatched junction bases numbered 10, after V lost 3 bases and J lost 10 bases.

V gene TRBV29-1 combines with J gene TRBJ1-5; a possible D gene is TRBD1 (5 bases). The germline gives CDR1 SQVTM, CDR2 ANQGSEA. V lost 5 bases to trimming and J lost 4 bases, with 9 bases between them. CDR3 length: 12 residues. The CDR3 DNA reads TGCAGCGTTTTGCAGGGTAATCAGCCCCAGCATTTT. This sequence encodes CSVLQGNQPQHF.

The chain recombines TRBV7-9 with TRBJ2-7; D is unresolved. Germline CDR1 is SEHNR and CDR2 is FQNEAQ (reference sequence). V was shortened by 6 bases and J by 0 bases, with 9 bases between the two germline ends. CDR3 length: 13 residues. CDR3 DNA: TGTGCCAGCAGGTCCACGAGCTCCTACGAGCAGTACTTC. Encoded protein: CASRSTSSYEQYF.

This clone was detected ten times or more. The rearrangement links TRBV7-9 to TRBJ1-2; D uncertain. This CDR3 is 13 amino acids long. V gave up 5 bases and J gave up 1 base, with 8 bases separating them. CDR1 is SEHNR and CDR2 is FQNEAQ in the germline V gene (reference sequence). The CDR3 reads CASSPGSNYGYTF. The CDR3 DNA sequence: TGTGCCAGCAGCCCCGGGAGTAACTATGGCTACACCTTC.

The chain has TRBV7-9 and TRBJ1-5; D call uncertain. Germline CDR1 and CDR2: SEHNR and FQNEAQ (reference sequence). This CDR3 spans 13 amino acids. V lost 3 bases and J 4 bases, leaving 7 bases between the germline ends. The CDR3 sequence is CASSLSGNQPQHF. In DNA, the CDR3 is TGTGCCAGCAGCTTGAGCGGGAATCAGCCCCAGCATTTT.

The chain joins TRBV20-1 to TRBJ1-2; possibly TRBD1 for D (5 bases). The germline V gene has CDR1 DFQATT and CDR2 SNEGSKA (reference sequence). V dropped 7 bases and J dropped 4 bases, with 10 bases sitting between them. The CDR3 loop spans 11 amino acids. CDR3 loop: CSVDSPYGYTF. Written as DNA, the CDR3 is TGCAGTGTTGACAGTCCCTATGGCTACACCTTC.

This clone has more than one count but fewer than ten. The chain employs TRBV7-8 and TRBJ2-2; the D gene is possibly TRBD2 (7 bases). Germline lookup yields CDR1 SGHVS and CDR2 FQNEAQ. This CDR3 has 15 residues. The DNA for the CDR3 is TGTGCATCCGGCGGGCGGGGGCCGAACACCGGGGAGCTGTTTTTT. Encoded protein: CASGGRGPNTGELFF.

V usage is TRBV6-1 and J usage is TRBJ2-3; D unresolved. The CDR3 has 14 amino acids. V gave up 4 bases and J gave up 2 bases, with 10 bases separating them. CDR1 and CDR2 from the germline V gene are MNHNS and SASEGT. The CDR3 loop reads CASSASVLTDTQYF. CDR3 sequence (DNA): TGTGCCAGCAGTGCGTCCGTACTCACAGATACGCAGTATTTT.

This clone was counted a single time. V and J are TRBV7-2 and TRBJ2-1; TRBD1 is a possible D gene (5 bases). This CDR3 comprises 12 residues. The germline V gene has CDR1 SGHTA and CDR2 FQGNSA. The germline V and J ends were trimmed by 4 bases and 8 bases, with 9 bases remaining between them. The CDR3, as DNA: TGTGCCAGCAGCTCGCAGGGCTATGAGCAGTTCTTC. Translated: CASSSQGYEQFF.

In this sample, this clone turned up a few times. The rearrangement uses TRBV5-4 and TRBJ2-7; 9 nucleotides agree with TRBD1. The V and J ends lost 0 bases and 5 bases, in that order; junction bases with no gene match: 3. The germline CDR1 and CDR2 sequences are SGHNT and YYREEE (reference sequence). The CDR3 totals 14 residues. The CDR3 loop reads CASSLGRDRDEQYF. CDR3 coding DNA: TGTGCCAGCAGCTTGGGCAGGGACAGGGACGAGCAGTACTTC.

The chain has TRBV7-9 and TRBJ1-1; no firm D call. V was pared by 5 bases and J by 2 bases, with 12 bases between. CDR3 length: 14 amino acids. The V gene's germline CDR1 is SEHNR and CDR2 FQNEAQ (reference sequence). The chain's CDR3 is CASSPKSVNTEAFF. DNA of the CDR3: TGTGCCAGCAGCCCCAAATCAGTCAACACTGAAGCTTTCTTT.

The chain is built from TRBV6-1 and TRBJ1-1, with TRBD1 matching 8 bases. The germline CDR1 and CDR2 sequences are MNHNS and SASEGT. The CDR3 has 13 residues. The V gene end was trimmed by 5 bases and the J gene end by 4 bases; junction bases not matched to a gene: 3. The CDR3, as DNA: TGTGCCAGCAGTCGTACAGGGGGCACTGAAGCTTTCTTT. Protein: CASSRTGGTEAFF.

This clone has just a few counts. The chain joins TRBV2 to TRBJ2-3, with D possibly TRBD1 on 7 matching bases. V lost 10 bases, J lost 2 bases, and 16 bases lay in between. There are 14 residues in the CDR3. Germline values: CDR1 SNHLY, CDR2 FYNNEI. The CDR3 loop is CATFRGTVTDTQYF. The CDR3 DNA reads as TGTGCCACTTTCCGGGGGACAGTCACAGATACGCAGTATTTT.